This T cell receptor beta chain was sequenced during a study of T cell repertoires in cytomegalovirus infection (dated by TCRdb to about 2019). Concerning the study at large: The HLA type of each donor mattered for the analysis, because public TCR beta signatures pointed to carriage of CMV infection along with the matching HLA type.

Study-wide findings and limitations: In both this cohort and an independent cohort of 352 donors, the cumulative frequency of public TCR beta family members distinguished carriers of CMV infection plus the relevant HLA type. The ex vivo response was dominated by HLA-C-restricted CMV-specific TCR beta clonotypes, which also provided the single most frequent clonotype in two of eight donors.

With respect to this clonotype: Its antigen is not yet known. No per-base quality is available; no much larger clone lies one base away.

The instrument given in TCRdb is Illumina HiSeq 1500. The public reads were reprocessed in TCRdb via fastp at Q25 and MiXCR, keeping in-frame beta chains. Duplicate CDR3 protein sequences are folded into a single record with the most common DNA and genes. The sample has about 740,000 distinct CDR3 sequences on record, 35% of them singletons. 2.5% to 3.5% of the sample lies in the top ten. The TCR originated in a human donor in good health (CMV status not recorded). Some clones in this sample may be carry-over from other donors' samples. The sequencing input was PBMCs.

The DNA sequence reads TGCAGTGCTAGAGCCCCGGACAGGGGGCAAGAGACCCAGTACTTC. Its protein product is CSARAPDRGQETQYF. The chain was built from TRBV20-1 and TRBJ2-5, and 10 junction bases match TRBD1. Measured from the cysteine to the phenylalanine, the CDR3 is 15 residues long. Of the read, only the CDR3 DNA is kept; its 45 bases are in frame from base 1. V trim: 1 base; J trim: 2 bases; unmatched bases: 4. The CDR1 and CDR2 encoded by the germline V gene (reference sequence) are DFQATT and SNEGSKA.